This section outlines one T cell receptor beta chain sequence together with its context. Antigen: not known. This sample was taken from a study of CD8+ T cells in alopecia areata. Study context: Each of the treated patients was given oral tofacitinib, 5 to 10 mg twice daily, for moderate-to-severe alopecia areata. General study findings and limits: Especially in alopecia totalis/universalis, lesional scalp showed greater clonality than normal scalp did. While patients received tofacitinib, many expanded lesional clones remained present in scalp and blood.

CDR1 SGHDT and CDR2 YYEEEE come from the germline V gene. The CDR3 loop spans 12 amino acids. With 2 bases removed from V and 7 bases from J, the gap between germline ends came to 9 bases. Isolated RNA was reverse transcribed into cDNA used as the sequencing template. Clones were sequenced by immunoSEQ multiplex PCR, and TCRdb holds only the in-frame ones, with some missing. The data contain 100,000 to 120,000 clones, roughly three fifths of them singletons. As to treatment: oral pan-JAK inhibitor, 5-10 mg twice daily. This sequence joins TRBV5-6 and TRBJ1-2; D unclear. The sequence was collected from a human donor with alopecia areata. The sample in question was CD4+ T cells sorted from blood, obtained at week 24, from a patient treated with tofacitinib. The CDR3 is CASSLVSRGYTF. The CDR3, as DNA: TGTGCCAGCAGCTTAGTCTCCCGTGGCTACACCTTC.